The 9 T cell receptor beta chains listed next were all sequenced from one sample in a study of OX40 agonist ivuxolimab in advanced cancers. This table comes from immunoSEQ multiplex PCR, and its TCRdb copy is limited to in-frame clones, with some not included. The table has roughly 87,000 clones, approximately 90% seen once. The sequencing used CD4+ or CD8+ T cells sorted from blood, collected in a trial of the OX40 agonist ivuxolimab. These receptor sequences come from an adult with an advanced solid tumor such as melanoma, head and neck, liver or kidney cancer.

V gene TRBV7-8 combines with J gene TRBJ2-1, with TRBD1 matching over 9 bases. V was clipped by 2 bases and J by 8 bases; unmatched bases: 10. Germline lookup yields CDR1 SGHVS and CDR2 FQNEAQ. This CDR3 comprises 16 residues. CDR3 DNA sequence: TGTGCCAGCAGCTTACCCCGGGACAGGGTTTCGCATGAGCAGTTCTTC. It is translated as CASSLPRDRVSHEQFF.

The chain has TRBV9 and TRBJ2-1; no firm D call. Germline values: CDR1 SGDLS, CDR2 YYNGEE. V dropped 1 base and J dropped 0 bases, with 8 bases sitting between them. The CDR3 is 15 amino acids. CDR3 nucleotide sequence: TGTGCCAGCAGCGTATTTGCGAGCTCCTACAATGAGCAGTTCTTC. Its protein is CASSVFASSYNEQFF.

V gene TRBV6-1 combines with J gene TRBJ2-7; 10 positions match TRBD1. Looked up from germline, CDR1 is MNHNS and CDR2 is SASEGT. The CDR3 is 15 amino acids. V lost 2 bases and J lost 2; bases outside the gene matches: 3. The DNA for the CDR3 is TGTGCCAGCAGTGAAACGGGGACAGGGGCCTACGAGCAGTACTTC. Translation: CASSETGTGAYEQYF.

This clone was counted a single time. The chain uses TRBV7-8 and TRBJ2-1; D is uncertain. The CDR3 runs 13 residues. Germline loops: CDR1 SGHVS, CDR2 FQNEAQ. V was trimmed by 5 bases and J by 8 bases, leaving 13 bases between them. CDR3 bases: TGTGCCAGCAGCATGGGTACGCCTTATGAGCAGTTCTTC. Its translation is CASSMGTPYEQFF.

J is TRBJ2-7 and V is TRBV6-5, with 10 nucleotides matching TRBD1. Trimming took 6 bases from V and 4 from J; bases not matched to a gene: 9. Germline-derived CDR1 and CDR2 are MNHEY and SVGAGI. This CDR3 spans 15 amino acids. CDR3 nucleotides: TGTGCCAGCAGAGACAGGGGGCGCGTGCGTTACGAGCAGTACTTC. Translating it yields CASRDRGRVRYEQYF.

This clone appeared a few times. The sample has other DNA sequences that encode this CDR3 too. The gene calls are TRBV9 and TRBJ2-2; D is uncertain. The germline V and J ends were trimmed by 0 bases and 1 base, with 1 base remaining between them. Germline V gene sequence: CDR1 SGDLS, CDR2 YYNGEE. The CDR3 has 13 amino acids. CDR3 nucleotides: TGTGCCAGCAGCGTAGGGAACACCGGGGAGCTGTTTTTT. It codes for CASSVGNTGELFF.

This clone was seen a handful of times. This chain uses TRBV18 with TRBJ1-2; no clear D gene. The CDR3 length is 13 residues. Trimming cost V 0 bases and J 14 bases, with 16 bases left between them. CDR1 and CDR2 (germline): KGHSH, LQKENI. Written as DNA, the CDR3 is TGTGCCAGCTCACCACCGGGGTCGGTGATTTTGACCTTC. Protein sequence: CASSPPGSVILTF.

V is TRBV9 and J is TRBJ2-1; 10 nucleotides match TRBD2. Germline V gene sequence: CDR1 SGDLS, CDR2 YYNGEE. Trimming took 2 bases from V and 3 from J; bases not matched to a gene: 2. The CDR3 loop spans 15 amino acids. The CDR3, as DNA: TGTGCCAGCAGCGTCAGCGGGGGGGACTACAATGAGCAGTTCTTC. Translation gives CASSVSGGDYNEQFF.

V and J are TRBV27 and TRBJ1-1; D is perhaps TRBD1 (6 bases). With 2 bases removed from V and 1 base from J, the gap between germline ends came to 11 bases. The CDR3 has 15 amino acids. Germline CDR1 is MNHEY and CDR2 is SMNVEV (reference sequence). This CDR3 is CASSLGVRGNTEAFF. CDR3 nucleotides: TGTGCCAGCAGTTTAGGAGTCAGGGGGAACACTGAAGCTTTCTTT.